The 29 T cell receptor beta chains given below trace back to one sample, sequenced in a study of shared clonotypes between healthy human individuals. The naive CD8 fraction comprised CD45RO-negative cells positively selected for CCR7 and excluded terminally differentiated effector memory CD45RA+ cells. Repertoires were generated with immunoSEQ multiplex PCR, while TCRdb's copy carries only in-frame clones and drops some. The data show 630,000 or so clones, roughly 98% seen once. The source material was naive CD8+ T cells sorted from blood. The receptors were sampled from a man aged 25-45 years in good health.

The chain has TRBV7-9 and TRBJ2-1; 7 nucleotides match TRBD1. CDR3 length: 15 amino acids. V was clipped by 0 bases and J by 8 bases; unmatched bases: 7. Germline CDR1 reads SEHNR; CDR2 reads FQNEAQ (reference sequence). The chain's CDR3 is CASSLAGTAADEQFF. As DNA, the CDR3 is TGTGCCAGCAGCTTAGCGGGGACAGCGGCCGATGAGCAGTTCTTC. The full variable domain, completed using reference TRBV7-9 and TRBJ2-1, is DTGVSQNPRHKITKRGQNVTFRCDPISEHNRLYWYRQTLGQGPEFLTYFQNEAQLEKSRLLSDRFSAERPKGSFSTLEIQRTEQGDSAMYLCASSLAGTAADEQFFGPGTRLTVL.

The V gene is TRBV28, the J gene TRBJ2-1, with 7 nucleotides matching TRBD2. The CDR3 length is 15 residues. Looked up from germline, CDR1 is MDHEN and CDR2 is SYDVKM. The J segment lost 3 bases and the V segment lost 2 bases, leaving 4 bases of the junction unmatched. CDR3 nucleotide sequence: TGTGCCAGCAGTTTAGCGGGAGAAATCTACAATGAGCAGTTCTTC. Its translation: CASSLAGEIYNEQFF.

The chain carries TRBV27 and TRBJ2-7, with D unclear. The germline V gene encodes CDR1 MNHEY and CDR2 SMNVEV (reference sequence). The CDR3 is 15 amino acids. The V end was cut by 2 bases, the J end by 5 bases, with 16 bases between. For the CDR3, the DNA is TGTGCCAGCAGTTTACTGGACCCCGCGCACGACGAGCAGTACTTC. Protein: CASSLLDPAHDEQYF.

The chain has TRBV5-1 and TRBJ2-7; the match to TRBD1 covers 7 bases. V shed 5 bases, J shed 5 bases, and the junction held 10 bases outside the gene matches. CDR1 SGHRS and CDR2 YFSETQ come from the germline V gene. The CDR3 covers 14 residues. CDR3 residues: CASRGGLGGDEQYF. As DNA, the CDR3 is TGCGCCAGCAGAGGGGGTTTAGGGGGCGACGAGCAGTACTTC.

The rearrangement links TRBV7-9 to TRBJ2-7; 7 positions agree with TRBD1. There are 17 residues in the CDR3. Looked up from germline, CDR1 is SEHNR and CDR2 is FQNEAQ (reference sequence). The J segment lost 5 bases and the V segment lost 3 bases, leaving 16 bases of the junction unmatched. Written as DNA, the CDR3 is TGTGCCAGCAGCTTCCAACCACGGACACAGGGGAACCACGAGCAGTACTTC. Its protein product is CASSFQPRTQGNHEQYF.

This rearrangement joins TRBV29-1 to TRBJ2-1, with D possibly TRBD2 on 6 matching bases. Per the germline V gene, CDR1 is SQVTM and CDR2 is ANQGSEA. V lost 1 base to trimming and J lost 7 bases, with 23 bases between them. The CDR3 contains 17 residues. The CDR3 sequence: CSVEAPDGRTGGNEQFF. The CDR3, as DNA: TGCAGCGTTGAAGCTCCGGACGGCCGGACTGGGGGGAATGAGCAGTTCTTC.

For the CDR3, the DNA is TGTGCCAGCAGCCCGCAGACAGGGTCTGATGAAAAACTGTTTTTT. Protein sequence: CASSPQTGSDEKLFF. This chain links TRBV7-9 with TRBJ1-4; 7 bases align to TRBD1. Germline CDR1 SEHNR, CDR2 FQNEAQ (reference sequence). CDR3 length: 15 residues. Unmatched junction bases numbered 9, after V lost 5 bases and J lost 6 bases.

Worth noting for this clone: The sample contains more than one DNA sequence encoding this CDR3. The chain couples TRBV11-2 to TRBJ1-2; D ambiguous. The germline CDR1 and CDR2 sequences are SGHAT and FQNNGV. Trimming cost V 0 bases and J 2 bases, with 7 bases left between them. The CDR3 covers 14 residues. In DNA, the CDR3 is TGTGCCAGCAGCTTAGAAGCGGGGAACTATGGCTACACCTTC. This gives the protein CASSLEAGNYGYTF.

This sequence joins TRBV11-2 and TRBJ1-1; D gene ambiguous. V lost 0 bases and J lost 2, with 4 bases in between. From germline, CDR1 is SGHAT and CDR2 FQNNGV. This CDR3 is built from 13 residues. DNA of the CDR3: TGTGCCAGCAGCTTAGAATACAACACTGAAGCTTTCTTT. The encoded protein is CASSLEYNTEAFF.

With respect to this clone: The junction departs from the called germline gene at one end, perhaps through a read error. J is TRBJ2-7 and V is TRBV7-9; 10 nucleotides line up with TRBD2. The CDR3 covers 12 residues. From germline, CDR1 is SEHNR and CDR2 FQNEAQ (reference sequence). The CDR3 loop reads CASSLEPTSGDF. The CDR3 DNA sequence: TGTGCCAGCAGCTTAGAACCAACTAGCGGGGACTTC.

CDR3 bases: TGCAGCGTTGGGGGGCAGGGTGGTCGTTACGAGCAGTACTTC. Its protein is CSVGGQGGRYEQYF. The V gene is TRBV29-1, the J gene TRBJ2-7; possible D gene TRBD1, 6 bases. V lost 4 bases and J lost 4, with 17 bases in between. The germline V gene encodes CDR1 SQVTM and CDR2 ANQGSEA. The CDR3 totals 14 residues.

The V and J genes are TRBV10-2 and TRBJ2-7; TRBD2 matches at 7 bases. The CDR3 length is 14 residues. Germline loops: CDR1 WSHSY, CDR2 SAAADI. Trimming cost V 10 bases and J 7 bases; bases outside gene matches: 16. The CDR3 loop reads CATQLSGILREQYF. CDR3 in DNA: TGCGCCACCCAATTGAGCGGGATTCTAAGAGAGCAGTACTTC.

This clone was observed once. The chain employs TRBV10-3 and TRBJ2-1; the match to TRBD2 covers 9 bases. The CDR3 has 15 residues. Germline V CDR1 and CDR2: ENHRY, SYGVKD. V trimming: 3 bases; J trimming: 8 bases; junction bases outside the gene matches: 8. The CDR3, as DNA: TGTGCCATCAGTGACCCCGGGACTAGCAAGGATGAGCAGTTCTTC. As protein: CAISDPGTSKDEQFF.

The chain uses TRBV10-3 and TRBJ2-2; 7 positions match TRBD2. Trimming took 4 bases from V and 6 from J; bases not matched to a gene: 8. The CDR3 contains 15 residues. Germline-derived CDR1 and CDR2 are ENHRY and SYGVKD. This CDR3 reads CAISVGRESSGELFF. Here the CDR3 DNA reads TGTGCCATCAGTGTAGGGCGGGAGTCGTCCGGGGAGCTGTTTTTT.

The J gene is TRBJ2-1, the V gene TRBV19; 12 bases are shared with TRBD2. The CDR3 is 15 amino acids. In germline, CDR1 is LNHDA, CDR2 SQIVND (reference sequence). V gave up 5 bases and J gave up 6 bases; unmatched junction bases: 5. In nucleotides, the CDR3 is TGTGCCAGTAGTGCCTCTAGCGGGAGGGCCAATGAGCAGTTCTTC. As protein: CASSASSGRANEQFF.

The chain carries TRBV28 and TRBJ2-2; unclear D gene. CDR1 MDHEN and CDR2 SYDVKM come from the germline V gene. The CDR3 is made up of 16 amino acids. The V end was cut by 7 bases, the J end by 0 bases, with 15 bases between. CDR3 nucleotides: TGTGCCAGCATAAACCCAGGATCTTCGAACACCGGGGAGCTGTTTTTT. Amino acid sequence: CASINPGSSNTGELFF.

The chain employs TRBV5-1 and TRBJ2-7; 8 bases are shared with TRBD1. Germline values: CDR1 SGHRS, CDR2 YFSETQ. J lost 0 bases, V lost 4 bases, and 9 bases had no gene match. The CDR3 contains 16 residues. The CDR3 DNA reads as TGCGCCAGCAGCATCTATAACAGGGGGAGCTCCTACGAGCAGTACTTC. Encoded protein: CASSIYNRGSSYEQYF.

The chain has TRBV9 and TRBJ2-1; no clear D. This CDR3 contains 15 residues. The germline V and J ends were trimmed by 4 bases and 5 bases, with 16 bases remaining between them. Looked up from germline, CDR1 is SGDLS and CDR2 is YYNGEE. CDR3 bases: TGTGCCAGCAGCCCCCCGATAGCCTCACACAATGAGCAGTTCTTC. This sequence encodes CASSPPIASHNEQFF.

V gene TRBV29-1 combines with J gene TRBJ1-1; D is perhaps TRBD1 (5 bases). CDR1 and CDR2 from the germline V gene are SQVTM and ANQGSEA. CDR3 length equals 12 residues. Deletions cut 4 bases from V and 2 bases from J, with 8 bases between. CDR3 residues: CSVAGINTEAFF. CDR3 DNA sequence: TGCAGCGTTGCAGGGATCAACACTGAAGCTTTCTTT.

This chain joins TRBV30 and TRBJ1-1; TRBD1 might be the D (5 bases). Germline CDR1 GTSNPN, CDR2 SVGIG (reference sequence). With 4 bases removed from V and 1 base from J, the gap between germline ends came to 13 bases. This CDR3 region has 14 residues. The chain's CDR3 is CAWNNLGQNTEAFF. CDR3 coding DNA: TGTGCCTGGAACAACCTGGGGCAGAACACTGAAGCTTTCTTT. Using reference TRBV30 and TRBJ1-1 for the parts outside the CDR3, the full variable domain is SQTIHQWPATLVQPVGSPLSLECTVEGTSNPNLYWYRQAAGRGLQLLFYSVGIGQISSEVPQNLSASRPQDRQFILSSKKLLLSDSGFYLCAWNNLGQNTEAFFGQGTRLTVV.

This chain links TRBV11-2 with TRBJ2-7, with D possibly TRBD1 on 5 matching bases. Germline-derived CDR1 and CDR2 are SGHAT and FQNNGV. V lost 5 bases and J 0 bases, leaving 14 bases between the germline ends. The CDR3 runs 15 residues. CDR3 in amino acids: CASSPLDTSSYEQYF. CDR3 sequence (DNA): TGTGCCAGCAGCCCCCTGGACACGAGCTCCTACGAGCAGTACTTC.

The chain uses TRBV27 and TRBJ2-3; TRBD2 agrees at 13 bases. Germline-derived CDR1 and CDR2 are MNHEY and SMNVEV (reference sequence). V shed 5 bases, J shed 5 bases, and the junction held 7 bases outside the gene matches. There are 16 residues in the CDR3. CDR3 residues: CASSLGLAGEGDTQYF. The CDR3 DNA sequence: TGTGCCAGCAGTCTCGGACTAGCGGGAGAAGGAGATACGCAGTATTTT.

The genes are TRBV4-1 and TRBJ2-3; D uncertain. CDR3 length: 12 residues. The germline V and J ends were trimmed by 4 bases and 4 bases, with 6 bases remaining between them. Germline CDR1 reads MGHRA; CDR2 reads YSYEKL. This CDR3 reads CASSRGSDTQYF. CDR3 nucleotides: TGCGCCAGCAGCCGGGGTTCAGATACGCAGTATTTT.

The chain links TRBV7-9 to TRBJ2-3, with 13 bases identical to TRBD2. The CDR3 extends over 19 amino acids. Trimming took 5 bases from V and 1 from J; bases not matched to a gene: 12. In germline, CDR1 is SEHNR, CDR2 FQNEAQ (reference sequence). CDR3 in DNA: TGTGCCAGCAGCCACCTAGGGACTAGCGGGATCGTTGGCACAGATACGCAGTATTTT. It yields the protein CASSHLGTSGIVGTDTQYF. The variable domain in full, completed from reference TRBV7-9 and TRBJ2-3, reads DTGVSQNPRHKITKRGQNVTFRCDPISEHNRLYWYRQTLGQGPEFLTYFQNEAQLEKSRLLSDRFSAERPKGSFSTLEIQRTEQGDSAMYLCASSHLGTSGIVGTDTQYFGPGTRLTVL.

This clone was seen just once. The chain recombines TRBV25-1 with TRBJ1-2; TRBD1 might be the D (5 bases). The CDR3 extends over 13 amino acids. Trimming left V 5 bases short and J 8 bases short, with 15 bases between. CDR1 is MGHDK and CDR2 is SYGVNS in the germline V gene. For the CDR3, the DNA is TGTGCCAGCAGTATGGCCGGGACGAAGGGCTACACCTTC. The encoded protein is CASSMAGTKGYTF.

This clone was recorded only once. The rearrangement joins TRBV19 to TRBJ1-5; D is uncertain. The CDR3 covers 15 residues. The germline V gene encodes CDR1 LNHDA and CDR2 SQIVND (reference sequence). V lost 7 bases and J lost 7, with 20 bases in between. The CDR3 is CASTPAVGRLQPQHF. Here the CDR3 DNA reads TGTGCCAGTACCCCAGCAGTGGGCCGACTCCAGCCCCAGCATTTT.

Note on this clone: Other DNA sequences from this sample encode an identical CDR3 as well. This chain joins TRBV15 and TRBJ2-7; 9 bases are shared with TRBD1. V was clipped by 3 bases and J by 3 bases; unmatched bases: 3. Germline loops: CDR1 LNHNV, CDR2 YYDKDF (reference sequence). CDR3 length equals 14 residues. As DNA, the CDR3 is TGTGCCACCAGCAGGGACAGGGGTGGCTACGAGCAGTACTTC. Translated, it gives CATSRDRGGYEQYF.

The chain couples TRBV5-4 to TRBJ2-2; 7 nucleotides agree with TRBD2. In germline, CDR1 is SGHNT, CDR2 YYREEE (reference sequence). This CDR3 has 15 amino acids. The ends lost 4 bases at V and 5 bases at J; junction bases unmatched: 8. As DNA, the CDR3 is TGTGCCAGCAGCCCGGGGACTAATCCAACCGGGGAGCTGTTTTTT. Translating it yields CASSPGTNPTGELFF.

This clone was seen just once. Distinct nucleotide sequences in the sample also encode this CDR3. J is TRBJ2-7 and V is TRBV18, with TRBD1 matching over 9 bases. This CDR3 has 14 amino acids. Germline V gene sequence: CDR1 KGHSH, CDR2 LQKENI. J was trimmed by 3 bases and V by 6 bases; bases with no gene match: 6. The CDR3: CASSPGQGSYEQYF. As DNA, the CDR3 is TGTGCCAGCTCTCCGGGACAGGGAAGCTACGAGCAGTACTTC.